This T cell receptor beta chain was recovered during a study of T-cell reconstitution after alpha-beta-depleted transplantation in children. CDR3 length equals 11 residues. CDR1 and CDR2 from the germline V gene are SQVTM and ANQGSEA. This clonotype was seen repeatedly, ten times or more. Its matching antigen is unknown. As it was prepared, the TCRbeta library received unique molecular identifiers. Via MiXCR, TCRdb re-called the PCR reads, giving one row per CDR3 protein. The sample holds approximately 630,000 distinct CDR3 sequences, about an eighth seen once. Study results and limitations: Surviving recipient T cells and thymic progenitors produced the high day-60 TCRbeta diversity seen in some patients. Alpha-beta T cells about two months after transplant reportedly derived from several hundred expanded graft clones. The authors attributed T-cell counts and diversity one year after transplant mostly to newly produced T cells.

The sequencing used PBMCs, collected before TCRalphabeta/CD19-depleted stem cell transplant. The clonotype was recovered from a girl aged 2 to 9 with congenital amegakaryocytic thrombocytopenia, due to receive a stem cell transplant. This chain joins TRBV29-1 and TRBJ2-5, with D unresolved. This CDR3 reads CSYLHQETQYF. For the CDR3, the DNA is TGCAGTTATCTACACCAAGAGACCCAGTACTTC.